This T cell receptor (beta chain) was found in a study of T cells expressing NK-cell markers. Study details: Among the eight sequenced donors, seven tested HCMV-seropositive and one tested seronegative.

TCRdb reprocessed the 5' RACE reads, with one entry per CDR3 protein and no DNA. The sample table sets out roughly 420,000 distinct CDR3 sequences. General study points: A handful of donors showed these clonotypes also leading the CD3+CD56-NKG2C+ fraction.

As to this clonotype: Its antigen is still unknown.

The receptor was derived from a woman between 18 and 69 years old in good health. Sequencing used blood T cells: a sorted CD56 or NKG2C T cell subset, CD4+ or CD8+ T cells, or bulk PBMC T cells (not recorded which).

CDR3 in amino acids: CASSQGQGGNQPQHF. The V call is TRBV4-3, the J call TRBJ1-5; TCRdb's D call, TRBD1, is unchecked because there is no DNA. This CDR3 spans 15 amino acids. The germline gives CDR1 LGHNA, CDR2 YSLEER.